These T cell receptor beta chains were read from a single sample in a study of glioma-infiltrating T cells. MiXCR, applied by TCRdb to the multiplex PCR reads, yields one record per CDR3 protein. The sample carries about 140,000 distinct CDR3 sequences, about two fifths recorded once. Material: glioma tissue, nonneoplastic brain tissue, or PBMCs (not recorded which). Source of these receptors: a human donor with low-grade glioma or glioblastoma, undergoing nonglioma brain surgery, or in good health (not recorded which). Both conserved end residues are part of each CDR3. D genes are given only for firm matches. For some rows the clone size is stated as once, few or many, or as a class when expanded; others skip it.

j_gene: TRBJ2-7; len: 14; abundance: .; d_gene: .; v_gene: TRBV6-1; CDR3nt: TGTGCCAGCAAGCCAAGAGCGGGCGGGAACGAGCGGTACTTC; CDR3aa: CASKPRAGGNERYF
j_gene: TRBJ1-6; len: 14; abundance: .; d_gene: .; v_gene: TRBV7-2; CDR3nt: TGTGCCAGCAGAACAACCGGACTAGGTTCACCCCTCCACTTT; CDR3aa: CASRTTGLGSPLHF
j_gene: TRBJ2-5; len: 15; abundance: .; d_gene: .; v_gene: TRBV4-3; CDR3nt: TGCGCCAGCAGCCAAAGCGGTTGGAATCAAGAGACCCAGTACTTC; CDR3aa: CASSQSGWNQETQYF
j_gene: TRBJ1-5; len: 16; abundance: many; d_gene: .; v_gene: TRBV24-1; CDR3nt: TGTGCCACCAGTGATTTTCGCCCCACCCCCGATCAGCCCCAGCATTTT; CDR3aa: CATSDFRPTPDQPQHF
j_gene: TRBJ1-2; len: 14; abundance: few; d_gene: TRBD1; v_gene: TRBV20-1; CDR3nt: TGCAGTGCTAGATTACTCGGACAGGGCTATGGCTACACCTTC; CDR3aa: CSARLLGQGYGYTF
j_gene: TRBJ2-1; len: 11; abundance: .; d_gene: .; v_gene: TRBV30; CDR3nt: TGTGCCTGGAGTGCTGAGCATGAGCAGTTCTTC; CDR3aa: CAWSAEHEQFF
j_gene: TRBJ2-3; len: 13; abundance: few; d_gene: TRBD2; v_gene: TRBV20-1; CDR3nt: TGCAGTGCCAGGGCGGGAGGGGCAGATACGCAGTATTTT; CDR3aa: CSARAGGADTQYF
j_gene: TRBJ2-5; len: 15; abundance: few; d_gene: .; v_gene: TRBV18; CDR3nt: TGTGCCAGCTCACCACCCGGGACATCGCAAGAGACCCAGTACTTC; CDR3aa: CASSPPGTSQETQYF
j_gene: TRBJ1-1; len: 14; abundance: .; d_gene: .; v_gene: TRBV7-9; CDR3nt: TGTGCCAGCAGCTTCGGGACGCCGAACACTGAAGCTTTCTTT; CDR3aa: CASSFGTPNTEAFF
j_gene: TRBJ2-5; len: 14; abundance: few; d_gene: TRBD2; v_gene: TRBV20-1; CDR3nt: TGCAGTACGGGGGGGGGACTAGCGGAAGAGACCCAGTACTTC; CDR3aa: CSTGGGLAEETQYF
j_gene: TRBJ2-1; len: 15; abundance: many; d_gene: TRBD2; v_gene: TRBV20-1; CDR3nt: TGCAGTGCTTCTAAACTAGCGGGAGTCTACAATGAGCAGTTCTTC; CDR3aa: CSASKLAGVYNEQFF
j_gene: TRBJ1-2; len: 13; abundance: .; d_gene: TRBD1; v_gene: TRBV6-1; CDR3nt: TGTGCCAGTTTCTCCGGGACAGTATATGGCTACACCTTC; CDR3aa: CASFSGTVYGYTF
j_gene: TRBJ2-7; len: 14; abundance: .; d_gene: .; v_gene: TRBV6-1; CDR3nt: TGTGCCAGCAGTGATCAGGGTCAGGGCCACGAGCAGTACTTC; CDR3aa: CASSDQGQGHEQYF
j_gene: TRBJ1-1; len: 14; abundance: many; d_gene: .; v_gene: TRBV6-2/TRBV6-3; CDR3nt: TGTGCCAGCAGCTACTTGGGGCGTGGGACTGAAGCTTTCTTT; CDR3aa: CASSYLGRGTEAFF
j_gene: TRBJ2-5; len: 16; abundance: .; d_gene: TRBD2; v_gene: TRBV7-6; CDR3nt: TGTGCCAGCAGCTTAGGTGCTTGGCGGGGGCAAGAGACCCAGTACTTC; CDR3aa: CASSLGAWRGQETQYF
j_gene: TRBJ2-3; len: 14; abundance: .; d_gene: TRBD1; v_gene: TRBV29-1; CDR3nt: TGCAGCGTTGGACAGGGGGAACCCACAGATACGCAGTATTTT; CDR3aa: CSVGQGEPTDTQYF
j_gene: TRBJ2-4; len: 17; abundance: .; d_gene: .; v_gene: TRBV6-2/TRBV6-3; CDR3nt: TGTGCCAGCACCTGGGGCGCGCCTCAACTAGCCAAAAACATTCAGTACTTC; CDR3aa: CASTWGAPQLAKNIQYF
j_gene: TRBJ1-6; len: 15; abundance: few; d_gene: .; v_gene: TRBV19; CDR3nt: TGTGCCAGTAGTCGCCAGGACACGCGTAATTCACCCCTCCACTTT; CDR3aa: CASSRQDTRNSPLHF
j_gene: TRBJ2-3; len: 12; abundance: many; d_gene: .; v_gene: TRBV6-1; CDR3nt: TGTGCCAGCAGCCAGGGTACAGATACGCAGTATTTT; CDR3aa: CASSQGTDTQYF
j_gene: TRBJ2-1; len: 12; abundance: .; d_gene: .; v_gene: TRBV19; CDR3nt: TGTGCCACGACGGGGGCTTACAATGAGCAGTTCTTC; CDR3aa: CATTGAYNEQFF
j_gene: TRBJ2-2; len: 15; abundance: .; d_gene: .; v_gene: TRBV28; CDR3nt: TGTGCCAGCAGACCACAGGGAAGCGGCACCGGGGAGCTGTTTTTT; CDR3aa: CASRPQGSGTGELFF
j_gene: TRBJ2-1; len: 14; abundance: many; d_gene: .; v_gene: TRBV6-1; CDR3nt: TGTGCCAGCAGACGTACTCTAGTTTACAATGAGCAGTTCTTC; CDR3aa: CASRRTLVYNEQFF
j_gene: TRBJ1-5; len: 14; abundance: few; d_gene: .; v_gene: TRBV28; CDR3nt: TGTGCCAGCAGTTTACCGGGGGAGTGGCAGCCCCAGCATTTT; CDR3aa: CASSLPGEWQPQHF
j_gene: TRBJ2-3; len: 14; abundance: .; d_gene: .; v_gene: TRBV6-1; CDR3nt: TGTGCCAGCAGTTCGCCGGGATTCGCAGATACGCAGTATTTT; CDR3aa: CASSSPGFADTQYF
j_gene: TRBJ2-3; len: 15; abundance: .; d_gene: .; v_gene: TRBV20-1; CDR3nt: TGCAGTGCGGAAGTGCGAAGTTTTAGCACAGATACGCAGTATTTT; CDR3aa: CSAEVRSFSTDTQYF
j_gene: TRBJ2-6; len: 17; abundance: .; d_gene: TRBD1; v_gene: TRBV6-2/TRBV6-3; CDR3nt: TGTGCCAGCAGAACCGGGACAGGAAACTCTGGGGCCAACGTCCTGACTTTC; CDR3aa: CASRTGTGNSGANVLTF
j_gene: TRBJ2-3; len: 14; abundance: .; d_gene: .; v_gene: TRBV4-1; CDR3nt: TGTGCCAGCCTGGAAACTTATAGCACAGATACGCAGTATTTT; CDR3aa: CASLETYSTDTQYF
j_gene: TRBJ2-5; len: 14; abundance: .; d_gene: .; v_gene: TRBV20-1; CDR3nt: TGCAGTGCTCGGACCCGGGTGGGAATCGGGACCCAGTACTTC; CDR3aa: CSARTRVGIGTQYF
j_gene: TRBJ2-3; len: 15; abundance: once; d_gene: TRBD2; v_gene: TRBV9; CDR3nt: TGTGCCAGCAGCGTATTAGCGGGGGGTGGTGATACGCAGTATTTT; CDR3aa: CASSVLAGGGDTQYF
j_gene: TRBJ2-2; len: 14; abundance: .; d_gene: TRBD2; v_gene: TRBV20-1; CDR3nt: TGCAGTGCTATCGGTCTAGCGGGGGGCGGGGAGCTGTTTTTT; CDR3aa: CSAIGLAGGGELFF
j_gene: TRBJ1-1; len: 15; abundance: few; d_gene: .; v_gene: TRBV4-1; CDR3nt: TGCGCCAGCAGCCAATATGTCCGCCCAGGAGGTGAAGCTTTCTTT; CDR3aa: CASSQYVRPGGEAFF
j_gene: TRBJ2-7; len: 13; abundance: few; d_gene: TRBD1; v_gene: TRBV20-1; CDR3nt: TGCAGTGCTAGACGGCAGGGGGCCTACGAGCAGTACTTC; CDR3aa: CSARRQGAYEQYF
j_gene: TRBJ2-7; len: 18; abundance: many; d_gene: .; v_gene: TRBV4-1; CDR3nt: TGCGCCAGCAGCCAAGATCGGCCCACCCGGGGGTTAACCTACGAGCAGTACTTC; CDR3aa: CASSQDRPTRGLTYEQYF
j_gene: TRBJ2-7; len: 16; abundance: .; d_gene: TRBD1; v_gene: TRBV4-1; CDR3nt: TGCGCCAGCAGCCAAGTAGTGACAGGGGCGTCCTACGAGCAGTACTTC; CDR3aa: CASSQVVTGASYEQYF
j_gene: TRBJ2-7; len: 15; abundance: .; d_gene: .; v_gene: TRBV6-1; CDR3nt: TGTGCCAGCACTAATCCGGGCCGAGGGACCTACGAGCAGTACTTC; CDR3aa: CASTNPGRGTYEQYF
j_gene: TRBJ2-3; len: 15; abundance: .; d_gene: TRBD1; v_gene: TRBV6-2/TRBV6-3; CDR3nt: TGTGCCAGCAGGGGAATACAGGGGGTGGCAGATACGCAGTATTTT; CDR3aa: CASRGIQGVADTQYF
j_gene: TRBJ2-1; len: 14; abundance: few; d_gene: .; v_gene: TRBV20-1; CDR3nt: TGCAGTGTCAAGTTCGGCGGGACGAATAATGAGCAGTTCTTC; CDR3aa: CSVKFGGTNNEQFF
j_gene: TRBJ2-3; len: 14; abundance: once; d_gene: .; v_gene: TRBV7-9; CDR3nt: TGTGCCAGCAGCTCGTTACTGGACACAGATACGCAGTATTTT; CDR3aa: CASSSLLDTDTQYF